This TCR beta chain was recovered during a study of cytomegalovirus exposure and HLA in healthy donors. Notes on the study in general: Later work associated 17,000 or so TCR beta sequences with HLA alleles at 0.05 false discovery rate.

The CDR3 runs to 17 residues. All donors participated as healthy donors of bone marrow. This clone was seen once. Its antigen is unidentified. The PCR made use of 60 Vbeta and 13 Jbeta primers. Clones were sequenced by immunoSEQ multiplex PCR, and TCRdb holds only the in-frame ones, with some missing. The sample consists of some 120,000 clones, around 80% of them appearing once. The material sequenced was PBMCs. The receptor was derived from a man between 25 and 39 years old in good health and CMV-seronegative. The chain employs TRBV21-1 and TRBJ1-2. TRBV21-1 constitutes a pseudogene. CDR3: CAAPRGRCIIANYGYTF. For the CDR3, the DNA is TGTGCCGCCCCGCGGGGCAGATGTATAATAGCTAACTATGGCTACACCTTC.